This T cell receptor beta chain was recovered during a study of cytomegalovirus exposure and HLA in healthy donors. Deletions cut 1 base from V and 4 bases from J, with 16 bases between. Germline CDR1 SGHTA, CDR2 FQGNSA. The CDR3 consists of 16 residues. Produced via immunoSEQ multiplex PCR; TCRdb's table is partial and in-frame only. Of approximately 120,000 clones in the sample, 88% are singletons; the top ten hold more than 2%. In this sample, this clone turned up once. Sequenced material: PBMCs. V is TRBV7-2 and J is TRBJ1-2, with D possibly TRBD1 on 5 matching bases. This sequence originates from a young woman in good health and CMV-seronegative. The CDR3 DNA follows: TGTGCCAGCAGCTTAGGAACCAGGGTTATAGCCTATGGCTACACCTTC. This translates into CASSLGTRVIAYGYTF.